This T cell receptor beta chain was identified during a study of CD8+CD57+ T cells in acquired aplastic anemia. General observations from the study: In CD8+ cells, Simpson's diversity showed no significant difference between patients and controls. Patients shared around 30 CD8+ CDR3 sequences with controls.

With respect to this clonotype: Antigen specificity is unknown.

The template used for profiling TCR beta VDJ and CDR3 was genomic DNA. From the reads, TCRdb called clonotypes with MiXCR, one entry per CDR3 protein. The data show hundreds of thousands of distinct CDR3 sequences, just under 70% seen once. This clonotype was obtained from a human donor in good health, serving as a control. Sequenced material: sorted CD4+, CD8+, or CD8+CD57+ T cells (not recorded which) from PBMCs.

In DNA, the CDR3 is TGTGCCAGCAGTGCTCAGGGGACAGGGGGGGATACGCAGTATTTT. Its translation: CASSAQGTGGDTQYF. This chain links TRBV2 with TRBJ2-3, with 11 bases fitting TRBD1. J gave up 6 bases and V 4 bases, and 6 bases lay outside the gene matches. This CDR3 spans 15 amino acids. Germline V gene lookup returns CDR1 SNHLY and CDR2 FYNNEI.